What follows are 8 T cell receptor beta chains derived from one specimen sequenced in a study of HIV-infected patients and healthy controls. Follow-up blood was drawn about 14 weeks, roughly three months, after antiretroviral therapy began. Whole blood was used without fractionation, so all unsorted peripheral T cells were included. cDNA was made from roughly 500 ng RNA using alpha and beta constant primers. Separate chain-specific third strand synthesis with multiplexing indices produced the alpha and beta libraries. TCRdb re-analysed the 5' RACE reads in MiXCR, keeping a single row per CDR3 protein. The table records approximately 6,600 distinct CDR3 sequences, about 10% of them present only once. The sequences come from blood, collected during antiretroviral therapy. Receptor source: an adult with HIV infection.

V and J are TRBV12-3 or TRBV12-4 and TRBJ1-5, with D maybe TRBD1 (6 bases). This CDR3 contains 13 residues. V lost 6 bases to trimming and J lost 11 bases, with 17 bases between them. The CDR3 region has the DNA TGTGCCAGCAGACGTCCAGGGGAAGAGGCCCAGCATTTT. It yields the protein CASRRPGEEAQHF.

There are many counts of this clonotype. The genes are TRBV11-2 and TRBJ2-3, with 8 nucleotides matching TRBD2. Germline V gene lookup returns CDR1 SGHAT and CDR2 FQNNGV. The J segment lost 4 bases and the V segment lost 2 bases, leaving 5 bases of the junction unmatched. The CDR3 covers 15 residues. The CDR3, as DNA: TGTGCCAGCAGCTTAAGTAGCGGGGCGGCAGATACGCAGTATTTT. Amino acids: CASSLSSGAADTQYF.

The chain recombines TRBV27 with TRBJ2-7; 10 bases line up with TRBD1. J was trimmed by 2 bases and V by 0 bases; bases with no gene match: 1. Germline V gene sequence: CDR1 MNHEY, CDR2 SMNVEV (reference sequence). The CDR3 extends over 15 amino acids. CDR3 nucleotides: TGTGCCAGCAGTTTATCGGGGACAGGGGCCTACGAGCAGTACTTC. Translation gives CASSLSGTGAYEQYF.

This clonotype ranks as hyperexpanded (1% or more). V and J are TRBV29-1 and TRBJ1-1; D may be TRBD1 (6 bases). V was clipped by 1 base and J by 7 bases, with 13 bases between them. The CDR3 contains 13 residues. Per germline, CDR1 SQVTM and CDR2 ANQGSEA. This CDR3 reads CSVEGGAHYEAFF. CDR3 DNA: TGCAGCGTTGAAGGGGGGGCCCACTATGAAGCTTTCTTT.

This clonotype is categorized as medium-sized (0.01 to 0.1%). CDR3 sequence (DNA): TGTGCCAGCAGCGAAGGGCTCTACGAGCAGTACTTC. It codes for CASSEGLYEQYF. The chain joins TRBV11-2 to TRBJ2-7; unclear D gene. The germline gives CDR1 SGHAT, CDR2 FQNNGV. The CDR3 consists of 12 residues. V was trimmed by 5 bases and J by 3 bases, leaving 8 bases between them.

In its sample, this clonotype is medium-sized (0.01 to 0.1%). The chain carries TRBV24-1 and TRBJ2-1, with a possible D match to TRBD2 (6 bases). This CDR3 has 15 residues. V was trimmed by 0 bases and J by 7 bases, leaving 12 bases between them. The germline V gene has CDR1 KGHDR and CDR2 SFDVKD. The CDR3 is CATSDLTGVRNEQFF. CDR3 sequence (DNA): TGTGCCACCAGTGATTTGACGGGGGTGAGGAATGAGCAGTTCTTC.

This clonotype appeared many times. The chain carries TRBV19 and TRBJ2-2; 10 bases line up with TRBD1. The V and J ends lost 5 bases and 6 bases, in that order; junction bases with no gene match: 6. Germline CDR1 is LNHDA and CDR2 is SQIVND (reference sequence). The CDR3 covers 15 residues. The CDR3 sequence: CASSWGQGPAGELFF. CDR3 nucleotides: TGTGCCAGTAGTTGGGGACAGGGGCCAGCCGGGGAGCTGTTTTTT.

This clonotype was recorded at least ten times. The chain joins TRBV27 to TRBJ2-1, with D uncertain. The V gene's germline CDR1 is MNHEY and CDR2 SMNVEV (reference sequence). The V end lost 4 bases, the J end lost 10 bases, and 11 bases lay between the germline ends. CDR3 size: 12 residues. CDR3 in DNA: TGTGCCAGCAGTTCGGTGACAAAAGAGCAGTTCTTC. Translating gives CASSSVTKEQFF.